A single sample is the source of the 27 T cell receptor beta chains below, sequenced in a study of T-cell reconstitution after alpha-beta-depleted transplantation in children. Unique molecular identifiers were incorporated into the prepared TCRbeta library. TCRdb analysed the PCR reads with MiXCR anew, one entry per CDR3 protein. The repertoire holds about 500,000 distinct CDR3 sequences, with approximately 30% as singletons. The sequenced sample was PBMCs from the stem cell graft donor, obtained from the stem cell graft. These receptors were taken from a human donor who donated a stem cell graft to a child with aplastic anemia.

The V call is TRBV27, the J call TRBJ2-7; tentatively, D is TRBD1 or TRBD2 (5 bases each). The CDR3 is 14 residues long. The germline gives CDR1 MNHEY, CDR2 SMNVEV (reference sequence). V lost 2 bases to trimming and J lost 0 bases, with 8 bases between them. In nucleotides, the CDR3 is TGTGCCAGCAGTTTAGTTGGGGGCTCCTACGAGCAGTACGTC. Translation: CASSLVGGSYEQYV.

This clonotype was seen a few times. V usage is TRBV7-2 and J usage is TRBJ1-1; TRBD1 is a possible D gene (6 bases). Trimming left V 4 bases short and J 0 bases short, with 9 bases between. The CDR3 length is 14 residues. Germline loops: CDR1 SGHTA, CDR2 FQGNSA. Here the CDR3 reads CASSSGGMNTEAFF. CDR3 DNA: TGTGCCAGCAGCTCCGGGGGCATGAACACTGAAGCTTTCTTT.

This chain uses TRBV7-2 with TRBJ2-5; D may be TRBD1 or TRBD2 (5 bases each). V gave up 2 bases and J gave up 2 bases, with 12 bases separating them. The CDR3 has 15 amino acids. Germline CDR1 reads SGHTA; CDR2 reads FQGNSA. CDR3 DNA sequence: TGTGCCAGCAGCTTATCAAGTGGGGGACAAGAGACCCAGTACTTC. Protein: CASSLSSGGQETQYF. The full variable domain, in which reference TRBV7-2 and TRBJ2-5 provide the parts outside the CDR3, is GAGVSQSPSNKVTEKGKDVELRCDPISGHTALYWYRQSLGQGLEFLIYFQGNSAPDKSGLPSDRFSAERTGGSVSTLTIQRTQQEDSAVYLCASSLSSGGQETQYFGPGTRLLVL.

The chain couples TRBV4-3 to TRBJ2-2, with no clear D. V was clipped by 4 bases and J by 3 bases, with 9 bases between them. The CDR3 covers 14 residues. Germline values: CDR1 LGHNA, CDR2 YSLEER. The CDR3 bases are TGCGCCAGCAGCCGCCTTCGGGACACCGGGGAGCTGTTTTTT. Protein sequence: CASSRLRDTGELFF.

In its sample, this clonotype was seen a few times. V usage is TRBV20-1 and J usage is TRBJ1-2; 9 bases agree with TRBD1. The V segment lost 3 bases and the J segment 5 bases; nucleotides outside the gene matches: 7. The CDR3 is 14 residues long. Germline V CDR1 and CDR2: DFQATT, SNEGSKA (reference sequence). The CDR3, as DNA: TGCAGTGCTAGGGAGAGACAGGGGGATTATGGCTACACCTTC. It specifies CSARERQGDYGYTF.

This sequence joins TRBV7-9 and TRBJ1-5; D is possibly TRBD1 (6 bases). Germline loops: CDR1 SEHNR, CDR2 FQNEAQ (reference sequence). The CDR3 covers 15 residues. Trimming pared 5 bases from V and 4 bases from J, leaving 15 bases between. The CDR3 DNA is TGTGCCAGCAGCGGGGAGGGGGGTATTAATCAGCCCCAGCATTTT. This codes for CASSGEGGINQPQHF.

The chain recombines TRBV29-1 with TRBJ1-1, with D possibly matching TRBD1 (6 bases). The germline V gene has CDR1 SQVTM and CDR2 ANQGSEA. Trimming removed 8 bases from V and 0 bases from J, with 10 bases in between. CDR3 size: 12 residues. The CDR3 DNA reads TGCAGCCACAGGGTTATGAACACTGAAGCTTTCTTT. Its protein product is CSHRVMNTEAFF.

The chain recombines TRBV30 with TRBJ2-3, with D unresolved. Trimming shortened V by 1 base and J by 2 bases, and 7 bases separated the two germline ends. The CDR3 runs 13 residues. In germline, CDR1 is GTSNPN, CDR2 SVGIG (reference sequence). CDR3 loop: CAWSGLVTDTQYF. The CDR3 DNA follows: TGTGCCTGGAGTGGGCTTGTCACAGATACGCAGTATTTT.

The CDR3 sequence: CAWSVQDLKNIQYF. CDR3 in DNA: TGTGCCTGGAGTGTACAGGACCTCAAAAACATTCAGTACTTC. The V and J genes are TRBV30 and TRBJ2-4, with D perhaps matching TRBD1 (5 bases). Germline V gene lookup returns CDR1 GTSNPN and CDR2 SVGIG (reference sequence). The V end lost 0 bases, the J end lost 3 bases, and 9 bases lay between the germline ends. The CDR3 is 14 amino acids.

This clonotype was detected ten times or more. The CDR3 DNA reads as TGTGCCAGCTCACCGACAATACAGGGGACGAACACCGGGGAGCTGTTTTTT. It translates to CASSPTIQGTNTGELFF. The chain couples TRBV18 to TRBJ2-2; 7 nucleotides agree with TRBD1. Trimming took 3 bases from V and 0 from J; bases not matched to a gene: 7. Germline loops: CDR1 KGHSH, CDR2 LQKENI. The CDR3 has 17 residues.

The V call is TRBV5-1, the J call TRBJ1-1, with D perhaps TRBD1 (5 bases). V was clipped by 4 bases and J by 4 bases, with 14 bases between them. This CDR3 comprises 14 residues. Per the germline V gene, CDR1 is SGHRS and CDR2 is YFSETQ. CDR3 bases: TGCGCCAGCAGCCCCGGGACGGCGAGCACTGAAGCTTTCTTT. This translates into CASSPGTASTEAFF.

In this sample, this clonotype turned up once. V is TRBV6-2 or TRBV6-3 and J is TRBJ2-1, with D tentatively TRBD2 (6 bases). This CDR3 region has 14 residues. Looked up from germline, CDR1 is MNHEY and CDR2 is SVGEGT. Trimming pared 10 bases from V and 7 bases from J, leaving 20 bases between. Here the CDR3 reads CAILSALGGNEQFF. In DNA form, the CDR3 reads TGTGCCATCCTTAGCGCTCTTGGGGGGAATGAGCAGTTCTTC.

Regarding this clonotype: One end of the junction fails to match germline, which may point to a read error. J is TRBJ2-3 and V is TRBV7-2, with D possibly called TRBD1 or TRBD2 (5 bases each). The CDR3 is made up of 16 amino acids. Per the germline V gene, CDR1 is SGHTA and CDR2 is FQGNSA. The CDR3 DNA reads TGTGACAGCGGCCCCGGGGCCCCCTCCGGCACAGATACGCAGTATTTT. Translation: CDSGPGAPSGTDTQYF.

This clonotype was counted only a few times. The chain couples TRBV12-3 or TRBV12-4 to TRBJ1-5; D ambiguous. The CDR3 has 13 residues. Trimming stripped 5 bases from V and 5 bases from J, with 10 bases between. The CDR3 DNA reads as TGTGCCAGCAGTCTGACGGAGTATCAGCCCCAGCATTTT. Protein: CASSLTEYQPQHF.

The genes are TRBV6-1 and TRBJ2-3, with TRBD2 identical over 16 bases. Per germline, CDR1 MNHNS and CDR2 SASEGT. J lost 3 bases, V lost 5 bases, and 8 bases had no gene match. The CDR3 runs to 18 residues. CDR3 protein: CASSRSGLAGGRTDTQYF. The DNA for the CDR3 is TGTGCCAGCAGTAGATCGGGACTAGCGGGAGGGAGGACAGATACGCAGTATTTT.

V and J are TRBV7-2 and TRBJ2-3, with 9 nucleotides matching TRBD1. The length of the CDR3 is 16 residues. Trimming cost V 1 base and J 4 bases; bases outside gene matches: 6. Germline lookup yields CDR1 SGHTA and CDR2 FQGNSA. The CDR3 here is CASSLVWDRAPDTQYF. For the CDR3, the DNA is TGTGCCAGCAGCTTAGTATGGGACAGGGCGCCAGATACGCAGTATTTT.

V gene TRBV6-5 combines with J gene TRBJ1-6; no reliable D call. V lost 2 bases and J 7 bases, leaving 9 bases between the germline ends. This CDR3 has 14 amino acids. Per germline, CDR1 MNHEY and CDR2 SVGAGI. DNA of the CDR3: TGTGCCAGCAGTTACATCGCGGAGAATTCACCCCTCCACTTT. Amino acid sequence: CASSYIAENSPLHF.

The chain has TRBV18 and TRBJ2-2; 7 bases fit TRBD1. CDR1 and CDR2 (germline): KGHSH, LQKENI. CDR3 length: 16 amino acids. Losses at the gene ends were 4 bases for V and 0 bases for J; bases not matched to a gene: 5. In DNA form, the CDR3 reads TGTGCCAGCTCACGACAGGGCCCTACGAACACCGGGGAGCTGTTTTTT. It is translated as CASSRQGPTNTGELFF.

The gene calls are TRBV30 and TRBJ2-5, with D tentatively TRBD2 (6 bases). Trimming left V 2 bases short and J 3 bases short, with 16 bases between. Germline CDR1 reads GTSNPN; CDR2 reads SVGIG (reference sequence). The CDR3 covers 15 residues. The CDR3 here is CAWSTNGGMKETQYF. The CDR3 DNA is TGTGCCTGGAGTACGAATGGCGGGATGAAAGAGACCCAGTACTTC.

This clonotype showed up just a few times. CDR3 in amino acids: CASSRISGGREQYV. The DNA for the CDR3 is TGTGCCAGCAGCCGAATCTCAGGGGGCAGGGAGCAGTACGTC. This chain connects TRBV11-3 to TRBJ2-7, with 8 bases lining up with TRBD1. The CDR3 runs to 14 residues. V lost 5 bases to trimming and J lost 7 bases; unmatched junction nucleotides: 10. Germline V gene sequence: CDR1 SGHNT, CDR2 YENEEA.

This clonotype appeared a few times. The gene calls are TRBV12-3 or TRBV12-4 and TRBJ1-5; no definite D call. The CDR3 is 15 amino acids. V lost 6 bases and J lost 1, with 13 bases in between. The CDR3 loop reads CASRGYSTSNQPQHF. In nucleotides, the CDR3 is TGTGCCAGCAGGGGATACAGTACGAGCAATCAGCCCCAGCATTTT.

This clonotype was counted only a few times. This chain links TRBV4-1 with TRBJ1-1; D call uncertain. The CDR3 length is 13 residues. V dropped 0 bases and J dropped 7 bases, with 9 bases sitting between them. Germline V gene lookup returns CDR1 MGHRA and CDR2 YSYEKL. Here the CDR3 DNA reads TGCGCCAGCAGCCAAGATCGGGCAGTTGAAGCTTTCTTT. Translating gives CASSQDRAVEAFF.

This clonotype was detected a few times. The chain combines TRBV20-1 with TRBJ2-5, with 14 positions matching TRBD2. The CDR3 is 17 amino acids. J was trimmed by 1 base and V by 3 bases; bases with no gene match: 7. Germline loops: CDR1 DFQATT, CDR2 SNEGSKA (reference sequence). The CDR3 DNA reads as TGCAGTGCTAGCCCCCGGACTAGCGGGAGGCGCCAAGAGACCCAGTACTTC. Its translation is CSASPRTSGRRQETQYF.

V gene TRBV7-9 combines with J gene TRBJ2-7; D possibly corresponds to TRBD2 (5 bases). Germline lookup yields CDR1 SEHNR and CDR2 FQNEAQ (reference sequence). The CDR3 runs 13 residues. The germline V and J ends were trimmed by 3 bases and 2 bases, with 8 bases remaining between them. For the CDR3, the DNA is TGTGCCAGCAGCTTCGGGAACACCTACGAGCAGTACGTC. Its translation is CASSFGNTYEQYV.

The chain is built from TRBV12-3 or TRBV12-4 and TRBJ2-5; D gene ambiguous. The ends were cut back, 4 bases at V and 4 bases at J, with 22 bases in the middle. The CDR3 sequence is 17 residues long. CDR3 nucleotides: TGTGCCAGCAGTTCTCGAGAAACCACTTGGCCCAGAGAGACCCAGTACTTC. It translates to CASSSRETTWPRETQYF.

V gene TRBV12-3 or TRBV12-4 combines with J gene TRBJ2-5; 8 bases agree with TRBD2. V trimming: 6 bases; J trimming: 0 bases; junction bases outside the gene matches: 15. The CDR3 runs to 18 residues. CDR3 sequence (DNA): TGTGCCAGCAGCTCCCTCTGGGGAGCGGGAGTAAACCAAGAGACCCAGTACTTC. It specifies CASSSLWGAGVNQETQYF.

In this sample, this clonotype turned up a few times. The chain links TRBV5-1 to TRBJ2-7; D is possibly TRBD2 (6 bases). The CDR3 has 15 residues. Trimming took off 2 bases at V and 2 bases at J, with 14 bases between the two ends. Germline V gene lookup returns CDR1 SGHRS and CDR2 YFSETQ. CDR3 in amino acids: CASSFGGGVPYEQYV. DNA of the CDR3: TGCGCCAGCAGCTTCGGCGGCGGGGTCCCCTACGAGCAGTACGTC.